What follows are 6 T cell receptor beta chains derived from one specimen sequenced in a study of human T cells and chemical hapten exposure. MiXCR was run by TCRdb on the RACE reads, yielding one entry per CDR3 protein. The repertoire holds 80,000 to 95,000 distinct CDR3 sequences, around 10% seen once, with 3% to 4.5% in the top ten. Time point noted: pre-sensitization, week 0. The sample's treatment: therapeutic diphenylcyclopropenone sensitization with weekly scalp DPC. The source was whole blood, collected in connection with sensitization to the hapten diphenylcyclopropenone (DPC). These receptors all come from a woman aged 40-49 years with alopecia areata. Some clones in this sample may be carry-over from other donors' samples.

The J gene is TRBJ2-3, the V gene TRBV10-3; D gene unclear. Germline CDR1 is ENHRY and CDR2 is SYGVKD. The V gene lost 4 bases and the J gene lost 2 bases, with 4 bases spanning the gap. The CDR3 spans 12 residues. CDR3 in amino acids: CAISATTDTQYF. The CDR3 nucleotides are TGTGCCATCAGTGCCACCACAGATACGCAGTATTTT.

At least ten counts were recorded for this clonotype. This chain connects TRBV29-1 to TRBJ1-5, with 7 positions matching TRBD1. This CDR3 contains 13 residues. The ends lost 6 bases at V and 4 bases at J; junction bases unmatched: 6. Germline V gene data show CDR1 as SQVTM and CDR2 as ANQGSEA. The DNA for the CDR3 is TGCAGCGTAAGGACAGGCGGTAATCAGCCCCAGCATTTT. This sequence encodes CSVRTGGNQPQHF.

This clonotype has just a few counts. The V call is TRBV6-1, the J call TRBJ2-1; D is unresolved. Germline CDR1 reads MNHNS; CDR2 reads SASEGT. The CDR3 is 12 residues long. Between the trimmed V and J ends, which lost 2 bases and 8 bases, there was a span of 7 bases. CDR3 in amino acids: CASSETAHEQFF. CDR3 sequence (DNA): TGTGCCAGCAGTGAAACCGCCCATGAGCAGTTCTTC.

Many counts were recorded for this clonotype. The chain employs TRBV20-1 and TRBJ2-7, with TRBD1 identical over 7 bases. V gave up 6 bases and J gave up 2 bases; unmatched junction bases: 10. The CDR3 is 14 residues long. Per the germline V gene, CDR1 is DFQATT and CDR2 is SNEGSKA (reference sequence). The CDR3: CSAHRDSHAYEQYF. The CDR3 DNA sequence: TGCAGTGCCCACCGGGACAGCCATGCCTACGAGCAGTACTTC.

The chain combines TRBV19 with TRBJ1-4; D remains ambiguous. This CDR3 has 12 amino acids. V lost 5 bases and J lost 6, with 7 bases in between. Germline loops: CDR1 LNHDA, CDR2 SQIVND (reference sequence). Here the CDR3 DNA reads TGTGCCAGTAGTGCTTCATATGAAAAACTGTTTTTT. Residues: CASSASYEKLFF.

This clonotype was observed a handful of times. This sequence joins TRBV6-5 and TRBJ1-6, with D unclear. This CDR3 comprises 14 residues. CDR1 and CDR2 (germline): MNHEY, SVGAGI. Trimming removed 3 bases from V and 10 bases from J, with 13 bases in between. The CDR3 here is CASSYRVASSPLHF. CDR3 coding DNA: TGTGCCAGCAGTTATAGGGTCGCGTCCTCACCCCTCCACTTT.